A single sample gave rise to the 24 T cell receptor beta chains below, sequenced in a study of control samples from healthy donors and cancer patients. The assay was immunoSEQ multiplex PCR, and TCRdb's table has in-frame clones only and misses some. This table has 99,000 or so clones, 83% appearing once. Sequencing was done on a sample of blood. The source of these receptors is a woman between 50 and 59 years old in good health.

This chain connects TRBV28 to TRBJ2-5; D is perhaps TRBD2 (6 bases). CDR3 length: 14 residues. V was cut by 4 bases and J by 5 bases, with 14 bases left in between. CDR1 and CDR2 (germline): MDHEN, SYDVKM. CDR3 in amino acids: CASSSPGVMETQYF. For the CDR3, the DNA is TGTGCCAGCAGTTCGCCGGGGGTGATGGAGACCCAGTACTTC.

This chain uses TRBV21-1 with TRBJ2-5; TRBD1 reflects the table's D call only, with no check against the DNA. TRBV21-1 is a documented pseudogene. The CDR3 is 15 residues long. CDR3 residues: CASSIGGSSQETQYF. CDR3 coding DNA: TGTGCCAGCAGCATAGGGGGCTCTTCGCAAGAGACCCAGTACTTC.

The CDR3 loop is CATSDFSSQSGTQYF. CDR3 DNA: TGTGCCACCAGTGATTTTAGCAGCCAGTCCGGGACCCAGTACTTC. J is TRBJ2-5 and V is TRBV24-1; D remains unclear. The CDR3 has 15 amino acids. Germline CDR1 and CDR2: KGHDR and SFDVKD. Trimming left V 1 base short and J 7 bases short, with 15 bases between.

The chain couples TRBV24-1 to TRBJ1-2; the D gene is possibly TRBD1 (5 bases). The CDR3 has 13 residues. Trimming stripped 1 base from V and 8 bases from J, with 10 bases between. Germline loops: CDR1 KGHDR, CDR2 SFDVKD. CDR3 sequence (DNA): TGTGCCACCAGTGATTTCCGGGGGTTAGGCTACACCTTC. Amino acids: CATSDFRGLGYTF.

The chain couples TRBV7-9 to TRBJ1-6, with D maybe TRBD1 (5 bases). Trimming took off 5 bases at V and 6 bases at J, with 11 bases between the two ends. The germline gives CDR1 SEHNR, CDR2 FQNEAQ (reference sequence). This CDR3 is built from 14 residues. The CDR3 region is CASSLDSINSPLHF. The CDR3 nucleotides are TGTGCCAGCAGCCTCGACAGCATTAATTCACCCCTCCACTTT. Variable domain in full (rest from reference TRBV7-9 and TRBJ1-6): DTGVSQNPRHKITKRGQNVTFRCDPISEHNRLYWYRQTLGQGPEFLTYFQNEAQLEKSRLLSDRFSAERPKGSFSTLEIQRTEQGDSAMYLCASSLDSINSPLHFGNGTRLTVT.

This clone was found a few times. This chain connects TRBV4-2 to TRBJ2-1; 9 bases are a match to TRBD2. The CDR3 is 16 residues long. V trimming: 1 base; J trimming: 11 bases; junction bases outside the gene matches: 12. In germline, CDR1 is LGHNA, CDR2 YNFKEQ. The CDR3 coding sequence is TGTGCCAGCAGCCAAGGAGGGGCGGGAGGGAATGGAAAGCAGTTCTTC. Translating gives CASSQGGAGGNGKQFF.

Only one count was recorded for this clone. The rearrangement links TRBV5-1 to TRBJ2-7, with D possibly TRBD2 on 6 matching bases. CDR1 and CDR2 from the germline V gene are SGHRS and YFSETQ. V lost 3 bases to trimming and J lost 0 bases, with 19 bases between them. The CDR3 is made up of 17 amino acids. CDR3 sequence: CASSWVGRGLGSYEQYF. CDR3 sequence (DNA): TGCGCCAGCAGCTGGGTGGGGCGGGGACTCGGCTCCTACGAGCAGTACTTC.

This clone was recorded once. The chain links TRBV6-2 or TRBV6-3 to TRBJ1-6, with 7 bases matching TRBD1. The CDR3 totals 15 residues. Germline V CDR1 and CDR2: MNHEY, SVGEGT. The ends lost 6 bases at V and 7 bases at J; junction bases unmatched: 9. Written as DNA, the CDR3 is TGTGCCAGCAGCCCGGGACAGACTAAAAATTCACCCCTCCACTTT. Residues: CASSPGQTKNSPLHF.

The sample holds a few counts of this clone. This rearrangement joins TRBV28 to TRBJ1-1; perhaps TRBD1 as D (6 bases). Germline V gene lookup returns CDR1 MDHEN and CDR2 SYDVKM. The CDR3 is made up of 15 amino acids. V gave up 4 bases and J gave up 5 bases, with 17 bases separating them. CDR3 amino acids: CASSSFTGTWTEAFF. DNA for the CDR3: TGTGCCAGCAGTTCCTTTACCGGGACATGGACTGAAGCTTTCTTT.

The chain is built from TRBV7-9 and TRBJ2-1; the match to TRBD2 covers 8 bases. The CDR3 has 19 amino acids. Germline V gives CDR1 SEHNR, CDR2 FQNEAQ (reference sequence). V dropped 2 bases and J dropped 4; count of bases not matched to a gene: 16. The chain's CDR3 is CASSLFAVTSGVQYNEQFF. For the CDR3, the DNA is TGTGCCAGCAGCTTATTTGCCGTAACTAGCGGAGTCCAATACAATGAGCAGTTCTTC.

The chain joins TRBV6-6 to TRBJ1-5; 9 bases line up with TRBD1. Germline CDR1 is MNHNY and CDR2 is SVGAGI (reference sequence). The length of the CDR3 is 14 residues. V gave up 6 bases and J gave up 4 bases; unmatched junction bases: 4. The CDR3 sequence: CASRRTGENQPQHF. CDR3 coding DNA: TGTGCCAGCAGAAGGACAGGGGAAAATCAGCCCCAGCATTTT.

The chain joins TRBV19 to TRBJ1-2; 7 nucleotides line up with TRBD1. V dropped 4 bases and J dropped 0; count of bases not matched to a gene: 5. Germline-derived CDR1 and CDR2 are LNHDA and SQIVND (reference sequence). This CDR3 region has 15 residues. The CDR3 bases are TGTGCCAGTAGTACCGGGGACAGTTCTAACTATGGCTACACCTTC. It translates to CASSTGDSSNYGYTF.

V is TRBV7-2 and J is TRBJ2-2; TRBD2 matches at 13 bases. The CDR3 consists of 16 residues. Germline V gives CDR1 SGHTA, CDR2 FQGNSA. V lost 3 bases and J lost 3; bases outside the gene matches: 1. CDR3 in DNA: TGTGCCAGCAGCTTGGGGACTAGCGGGGACACCGGGGAGCTGTTTTTT. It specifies CASSLGTSGDTGELFF.

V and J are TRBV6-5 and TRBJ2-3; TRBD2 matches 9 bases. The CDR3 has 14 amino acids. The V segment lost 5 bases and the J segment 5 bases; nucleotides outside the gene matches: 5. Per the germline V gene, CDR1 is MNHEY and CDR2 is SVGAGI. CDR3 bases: TGTGCCAGCAGTCTCGGGACTAGCCGAGATACGCAGTATTTT. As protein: CASSLGTSRDTQYF.

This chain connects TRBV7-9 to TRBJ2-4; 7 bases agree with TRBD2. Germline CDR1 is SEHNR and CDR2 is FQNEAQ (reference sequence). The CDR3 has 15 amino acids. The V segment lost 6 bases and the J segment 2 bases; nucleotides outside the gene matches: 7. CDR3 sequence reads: CASSSGTTTKNIQYF. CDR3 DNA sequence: TGTGCCAGCAGTTCCGGGACTACAACCAAAAACATTCAGTACTTC.

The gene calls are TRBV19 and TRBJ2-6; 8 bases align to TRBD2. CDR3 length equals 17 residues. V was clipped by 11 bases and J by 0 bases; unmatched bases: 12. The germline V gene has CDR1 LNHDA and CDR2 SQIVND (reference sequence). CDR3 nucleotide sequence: TGTGCCTCCAGCTCCACTAGCGGACACTCTGGGGCCAACGTCCTGACTTTC. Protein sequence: CASSSTSGHSGANVLTF.

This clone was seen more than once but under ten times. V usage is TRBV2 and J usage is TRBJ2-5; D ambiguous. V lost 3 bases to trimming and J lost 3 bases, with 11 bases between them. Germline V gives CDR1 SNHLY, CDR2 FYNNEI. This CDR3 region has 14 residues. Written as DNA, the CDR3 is TGTGCCAGCAGTGATTCCCAGGCAGAAGAGACCCAGTACTTC. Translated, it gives CASSDSQAEETQYF.

This CDR3 reads CATSSHLAGARNEQFF. The CDR3 DNA is TGTGCCACCAGCTCCCACCTAGCGGGGGCCAGAAATGAGCAGTTCTTC. The rearrangement uses TRBV15 and TRBJ2-1; 10 nucleotides agree with TRBD2. The CDR3 length is 16 residues. Trimming at V came to 5 bases and at J to 7 bases, leaving 11 bases not matched to a gene. Germline CDR1 is LNHNV and CDR2 is YYDKDF (reference sequence).

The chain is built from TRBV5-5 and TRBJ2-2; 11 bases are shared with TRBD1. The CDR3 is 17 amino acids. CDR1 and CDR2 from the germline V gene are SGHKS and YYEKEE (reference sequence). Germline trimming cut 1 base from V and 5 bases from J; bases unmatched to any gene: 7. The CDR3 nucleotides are TGTGCCAGCAGCTTGACCGGGACAGGGGGTGGGACCGGGGAGCTGTTTTTT. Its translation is CASSLTGTGGGTGELFF.

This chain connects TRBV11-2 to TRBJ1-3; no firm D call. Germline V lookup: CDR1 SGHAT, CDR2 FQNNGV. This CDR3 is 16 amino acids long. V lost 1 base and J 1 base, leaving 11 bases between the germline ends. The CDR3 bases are TGTGCCAGCAGCTTAGCCCGAGTAATTTCTGGAAACACCATATATTTT. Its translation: CASSLARVISGNTIYF.

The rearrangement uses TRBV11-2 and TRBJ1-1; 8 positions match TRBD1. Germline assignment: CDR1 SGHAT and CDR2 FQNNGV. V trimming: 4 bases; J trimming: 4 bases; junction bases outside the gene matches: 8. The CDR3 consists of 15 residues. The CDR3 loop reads CASSSLRGRRTEAFF. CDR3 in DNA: TGTGCCAGCAGCTCGCTCAGGGGGCGCCGCACTGAAGCTTTCTTT.

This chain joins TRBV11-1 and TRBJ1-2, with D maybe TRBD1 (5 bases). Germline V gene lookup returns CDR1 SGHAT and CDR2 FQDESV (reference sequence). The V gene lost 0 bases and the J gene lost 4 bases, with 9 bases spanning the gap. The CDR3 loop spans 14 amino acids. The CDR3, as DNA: TGTGCCAGCAGCTTAGCCGACAGTCTCTATGGCTACACCTTC. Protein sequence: CASSLADSLYGYTF.

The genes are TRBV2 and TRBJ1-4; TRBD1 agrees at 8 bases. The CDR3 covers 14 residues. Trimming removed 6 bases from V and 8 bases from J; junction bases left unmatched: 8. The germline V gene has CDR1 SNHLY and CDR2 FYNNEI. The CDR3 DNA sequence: TGTGCCAGCAGCGGGACAGGTTTCCGCGAAAAACTGTTTTTT. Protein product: CASSGTGFREKLFF. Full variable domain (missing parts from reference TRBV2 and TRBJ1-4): EPEVTQTPSHQVTQMGQEVILRCVPISNHLYFYWYRQILGQKVEFLVSFYNNEISEKSEIFDDQFSVERPDGSNFTLKIRSTKLEDSAMYFCASSGTGFREKLFFGSGTQLSVL.

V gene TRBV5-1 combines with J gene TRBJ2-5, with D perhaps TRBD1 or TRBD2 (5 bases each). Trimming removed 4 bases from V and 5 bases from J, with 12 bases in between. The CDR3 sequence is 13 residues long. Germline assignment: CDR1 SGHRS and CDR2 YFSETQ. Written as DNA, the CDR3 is TGCGCCAGCAGCACCGGGACGGGCGAGACCCAGTACTTC. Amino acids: CASSTGTGETQYF. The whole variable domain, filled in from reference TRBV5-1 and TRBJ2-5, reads KAGVTQTPRYLIKTRGQQVTLSCSPISGHRSVSWYQQTPGQGLQFLFEYFSETQRNKGNFPGRFSGRQFSNSRSEMNVSTLELGDSALYLCASSTGTGETQYFGPGTRLLVL.